This T cell receptor beta chain was retrieved from a study of T-cell reconstitution after alpha-beta-depleted transplantation in children. J lost 5 bases, V lost 4 bases, and 12 bases had no gene match. The CDR3 length is 17 residues. Researchers prepared the TCRbeta library using unique molecular identifiers, the study reports. TCRdb re-derived calls from the PCR reads in MiXCR, one entry per CDR3 protein. Altogether around 300,000 distinct CDR3 sequences are present, 11% being singletons, with the ten largest covering about 25%. Whole-study results and caveats: Alpha-beta T cells present about two months after transplant were reported to originate from several hundred expanded graft clones. T-cell counts and diversity at one year following transplant were attributed mainly to newly produced T cells. The study traced high day-60 TCRbeta diversity in some patients to surviving recipient T cells and thymic progenitors.

This clonotype was picked up many times. Antigen unknown. The chain employs TRBV12-3 or TRBV12-4 and TRBJ2-1; 9 positions match TRBD2. Sequenced here: peripheral blood, sampled 180 days after TCRalphabeta/CD19-depleted stem cell transplant. The source is a male patient aged 2-9 years who had a stem cell transplant for chronic granulomatous disease, so the T cells may come from the graft donor. The CDR3 nucleotides are TGTGCCAGCAGTTCCGACCCCGAGCAGCGGGGGGACAATGAGCAGTTCTTC. This translates into CASSSDPEQRGDNEQFF.